The 23 T cell receptor beta chains below all came from one sample that was sequenced in a study of tumor T cells in aggressive B-cell lymphoma. The assay was immunoSEQ multiplex PCR, and TCRdb's table has in-frame clones only and misses some. The data show about 4,600 clones, with 81% seen just once and 4.7% held by the top ten. The specimen was tumor tissue. These receptors were collected from an adult with diffuse large B cell lymphoma.

The chain joins TRBV7-9 to TRBJ2-1, with TRBD2 matching 11 bases. V was pared by 1 base and J by 8 bases, with 10 bases of the junction left unmatched. Germline V CDR1 and CDR2: SEHNR, FQNEAQ (reference sequence). CDR3 size: 17 residues. The CDR3 sequence: CASSLEILAGVEDEQFF. CDR3 in DNA: TGTGCCAGCAGCTTAGAGATACTAGCGGGAGTTGAGGATGAGCAGTTCTTC.

This chain uses TRBV4-1 with TRBJ2-1; 10 nucleotides agree with TRBD2. Trimming cost V 1 base and J 12 bases; bases outside gene matches: 27. CDR3 length equals 21 residues. The germline V gene has CDR1 MGHRA and CDR2 YSYEKL. The CDR3 nucleotides are TGCGCCAGCAGCCAAGTCCCCTTCCTCAGCGGGGGGGCTTTGATTCTAGCAACGCAGTTCTTC. Residues: CASSQVPFLSGGALILATQFF.

Here the CDR3 reads CAWSVHRGARSTEAFF. The CDR3, as DNA: TGTGCCTGGAGTGTACACAGGGGGGCGAGGTCCACTGAAGCTTTCTTT. The gene calls are TRBV30 and TRBJ1-1; 8 nucleotides align to TRBD1. Germline V gene sequence: CDR1 GTSNPN, CDR2 SVGIG (reference sequence). The CDR3 extends over 16 amino acids. J was trimmed by 4 bases and V by 0 bases; bases with no gene match: 10.

The chain is built from TRBV19 and TRBJ1-1, with a possible D match to TRBD1 (6 bases). Germline lookup yields CDR1 LNHDA and CDR2 SQIVND (reference sequence). This CDR3 comprises 14 residues. The germline V and J ends were trimmed by 5 bases and 1 base, with 11 bases remaining between them. CDR3 region: CASSPGQPNTEAFF. CDR3 bases: TGTGCCAGTAGTCCCGGACAGCCGAACACTGAAGCTTTCTTT.

V gene TRBV5-1 combines with J gene TRBJ1-5; D is possibly TRBD1 (5 bases). CDR1 is SGHRS and CDR2 is YFSETQ in the germline V gene. Trimming took off 4 bases at V and 2 bases at J, with 10 bases between the two ends. The CDR3 covers 14 residues. The CDR3 nucleotides are TGCGCCAGCAGCCAGGGCGAGGGCAATCAGCCCCAGCATTTT. Translation gives CASSQGEGNQPQHF.

This chain joins TRBV19 and TRBJ2-3; 9 bases are shared with TRBD2. CDR3 length equals 17 residues. CDR1 and CDR2 (germline): LNHDA, SQIVND (reference sequence). Trimming at V came to 3 bases and at J to 5 bases, leaving 12 bases not matched to a gene. For the CDR3, the DNA is TGTGCCAGTAGTATCGGTGGAGCGGGGGGCGGTGGAGATACGCAGTATTTT. Protein sequence: CASSIGGAGGGGDTQYF.

V and J are TRBV28 and TRBJ1-1, with 7 nucleotides matching TRBD1. Losses at the gene ends were 6 bases for V and 5 bases for J; bases not matched to a gene: 9. CDR1 and CDR2 from the germline V gene are MDHEN and SYDVKM. The length of the CDR3 is 14 residues. The CDR3 is CASSPQGPRTEAFF. The CDR3 DNA sequence: TGTGCCAGCAGCCCACAGGGGCCGAGGACTGAAGCTTTCTTT.

The CDR3 here is CASSPGAGQGQETQYF. The CDR3 DNA sequence: TGTGCCAGCAGCCCAGGGGCAGGGCAGGGACAAGAGACCCAGTACTTC. The chain couples TRBV5-8 to TRBJ2-5, with D possibly TRBD1 on 6 matching bases. This CDR3 has 16 amino acids. V lost 4 bases and J lost 2, with 18 bases in between. Germline V gene data show CDR1 as SGHTS and CDR2 as YDEGEE.

The gene calls are TRBV10-3 and TRBJ1-4; TRBD1 agrees at 8 bases. Trimming cost V 11 bases and J 8 bases; bases outside gene matches: 10. This CDR3 is 13 amino acids long. Germline CDR1 ENHRY, CDR2 SYGVKD. Here the CDR3 reads CAAKDREGEKLFF. CDR3 DNA sequence: TGTGCCGCCAAGGACAGGGAAGGAGAAAAACTGTTTTTT.

For the CDR3, the DNA is TGTGCCAGTAGTATTCGGCTGACAAGGGGGACTAGCTCTGATACGCAGTATTTT. It yields the protein CASSIRLTRGTSSDTQYF. V and J are TRBV19 and TRBJ2-3; 9 bases align to TRBD2. The ends lost 3 bases at V and 6 bases at J; junction bases unmatched: 16. The germline V gene encodes CDR1 LNHDA and CDR2 SQIVND (reference sequence). The CDR3 runs 18 residues.

V is TRBV6-1 and J is TRBJ1-5, with D unclear. Germline CDR1 is MNHNS and CDR2 is SASEGT. With 1 base removed from V and 0 bases from J, the gap between germline ends came to 7 bases. The CDR3 is made up of 15 amino acids. This chain's CDR3 is CASSEERHSNQPQHF. CDR3 sequence (DNA): TGTGCCAGCAGTGAAGAGAGGCATAGCAATCAGCCCCAGCATTTT.

The chain links TRBV7-7 to TRBJ2-5, with 10 bases aligning to TRBD2. This CDR3 is built from 15 residues. V shed 5 bases and J 2 bases; nucleotides not matched to a gene: 5. Germline CDR1 and CDR2: SSHAT and FNYEAQ (reference sequence). The CDR3 sequence: CASSLGLAVQETQYF. The DNA of the CDR3 is TGTGCCAGCAGCCTAGGACTAGCGGTTCAAGAGACCCAGTACTTC.

V gene TRBV5-5 combines with J gene TRBJ1-2; no clear D gene. Trimming cost V 4 bases and J 4 bases, with 14 bases left between them. This CDR3 contains 14 residues. Germline V gene lookup returns CDR1 SGHKS and CDR2 YYEKEE (reference sequence). DNA of the CDR3: TGTGCCAGCAGCCCGCGTCGTGAGGGCTATGGCTACACCTTC. Protein: CASSPRREGYGYTF. Combining the CDR3 with reference TRBV5-5 and TRBJ1-2 gives the whole variable domain DAGVTQSPTHLIKTRGQQVTLRCSPISGHKSVSWYQQVLGQGPQFIFQYYEKEERGRGNFPDRFSARQFPNYSSELNVNALLLGDSALYLCASSPRREGYGYTFGSGTRLTVV.

The J gene is TRBJ1-5, the V gene TRBV18; perhaps TRBD1 as D (6 bases). The CDR3 loop spans 14 amino acids. Trimming stripped 4 bases from V and 2 bases from J, with 9 bases between. CDR1 is KGHSH, CDR2 LQKENI, per germline. The CDR3 loop reads CASSLRGGNQPQHF. In nucleotides, the CDR3 is TGTGCCAGCTCACTCAGGGGTGGCAATCAGCCCCAGCATTTT. Using reference TRBV18 and TRBJ1-5 for the parts outside the CDR3, the full variable domain is NAGVMQNPRHLVRRRGQEARLRCSPMKGHSHVYWYRQLPEEGLKFMVYLQKENIIDESGMPKERFSAEFPKEGPSILRIQQVVRGDSAAYFCASSLRGGNQPQHFGDGTRLSIL.

This clone has only one observation. The rearrangement joins TRBV2 to TRBJ1-2; D not resolved. CDR1 and CDR2 (germline): SNHLY, FYNNEI. CDR3 length: 13 residues. With 1 base removed from V and 11 bases from J, the gap between germline ends came to 14 bases. CDR3 nucleotide sequence: TGTGCCAGCAGTGAAGGCCCCGGAGTCGGGTACACCTTC. Translating gives CASSEGPGVGYTF.

This chain joins TRBV6-1 and TRBJ1-1, with 10 bases that match TRBD1. Losses at the gene ends were 5 bases for V and 5 bases for J; bases not matched to a gene: 5. In germline, CDR1 is MNHNS, CDR2 SASEGT. This CDR3 has 14 amino acids. The CDR3: CASSLDRGGTEAFF. DNA for the CDR3: TGTGCCAGCAGTCTGGACAGGGGGGGGACTGAAGCTTTCTTT.

This clone has just a few counts. The rearrangement links TRBV2 to TRBJ1-3; TRBD1 matches 10 bases. CDR3 size: 15 residues. Germline V gene sequence: CDR1 SNHLY, CDR2 FYNNEI. Germline trimming cut 8 bases from V and 3 bases from J; bases unmatched to any gene: 7. The CDR3 reads CASWDRGQGGNTIYF. The CDR3 DNA reads as TGTGCCAGCTGGGACAGGGGACAAGGTGGAAACACCATATATTTT.

This clone was recorded a few times. The V call is TRBV28, the J call TRBJ1-5; D is perhaps TRBD1 (6 bases). Looked up from germline, CDR1 is MDHEN and CDR2 is SYDVKM. Trimming shortened V by 1 base and J by 2 bases, and 6 bases separated the two germline ends. The length of the CDR3 is 14 residues. CDR3 protein: CASSLSGGNQPQHF. Here the CDR3 DNA reads TGTGCCAGCAGTTTATCAGGGGGCAATCAGCCCCAGCATTTT.

With respect to this clone: The junction and the germline gene differ at one end; a read error may be behind it. The V and J genes are TRBV4-3 and TRBJ2-3; 8 bases agree with TRBD2. The CDR3 extends over 17 amino acids. The germline CDR1 and CDR2 sequences are LGHNA and YSLEER. This chain's CDR3 is CVSSQDWAGGQSDTQYF. The CDR3 nucleotides read TGCGTCAGCAGCCAAGATTGGGCGGGAGGTCAGTCCGATACGCAGTATTTT.

In nucleotides, the CDR3 is TGTGCCTGGAGCTCGACAGGGTCCAGTGAAGCTTTCTTT. It translates to CAWSSTGSSEAFF. V and J are TRBV30 and TRBJ1-1; the match to TRBD1 covers 7 bases. CDR1 and CDR2 from the germline V gene are GTSNPN and SVGIG (reference sequence). This CDR3 comprises 13 residues. V shed 3 bases, J shed 7 bases, and the junction held 8 bases outside the gene matches.

This chain joins TRBV5-1 and TRBJ1-1, with D hard to call. CDR1 is SGHRS and CDR2 is YFSETQ in the germline V gene. This CDR3 is built from 16 residues. The V end was cut by 1 base, the J end by 0 bases, with 13 bases between. The CDR3 nucleotides are TGCGCCAGCAGCTTGAGACCACAGAATTTGAACACTGAAGCTTTCTTT. Amino acid sequence: CASSLRPQNLNTEAFF.

The sample holds one count of this clone. The chain combines TRBV30 with TRBJ2-3; 9 nucleotides match TRBD2. The CDR3 contains 13 residues. Germline V gives CDR1 GTSNPN, CDR2 SVGIG (reference sequence). The V gene end was trimmed by 0 bases and the J gene end by 9 bases; junction bases not matched to a gene: 4. The CDR3 nucleotides are TGTGCCTGGAGTGTAGAAGGACTAGCGACGCAGTATTTT. It is translated as CAWSVEGLATQYF. Complete variable domain (other parts from reference TRBV30 and TRBJ2-3): SQTIHQWPATLVQPVGSPLSLECTVEGTSNPNLYWYRQAAGRGLQLLFYSVGIGQISSEVPQNLSASRPQDRQFILSSKKLLLSDSGFYLCAWSVEGLATQYFGPGTRLTVL.

J is TRBJ1-6 and V is TRBV5-4; a possible D gene is TRBD1 (5 bases). CDR1 and CDR2 from the germline V gene are SGHNT and YYREEE (reference sequence). The CDR3 spans 16 residues. With 5 bases removed from V and 8 bases from J, the gap between germline ends came to 20 bases. DNA for the CDR3: TGTGCCAGCAGTCCGGGAGGCGGGACCGGGGATTCACCCCTCCACTTT. Translated, it gives CASSPGGGTGDSPLHF.